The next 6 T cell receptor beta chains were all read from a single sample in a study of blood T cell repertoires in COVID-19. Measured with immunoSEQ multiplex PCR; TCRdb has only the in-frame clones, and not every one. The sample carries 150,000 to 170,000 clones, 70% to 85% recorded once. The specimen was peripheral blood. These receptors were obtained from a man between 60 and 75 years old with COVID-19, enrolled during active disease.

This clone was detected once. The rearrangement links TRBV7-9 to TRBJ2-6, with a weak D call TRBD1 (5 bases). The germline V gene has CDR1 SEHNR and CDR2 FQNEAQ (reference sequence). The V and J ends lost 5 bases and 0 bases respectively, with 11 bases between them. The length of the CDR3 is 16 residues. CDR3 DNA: TGTGCCAGCAGCCCCACAGGAGTCTCTGGGGCCAACGTCCTGACTTTC. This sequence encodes CASSPTGVSGANVLTF.

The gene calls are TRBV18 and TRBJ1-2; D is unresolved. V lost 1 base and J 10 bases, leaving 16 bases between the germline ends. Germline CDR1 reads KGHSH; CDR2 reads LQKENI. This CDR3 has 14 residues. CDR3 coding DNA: TGTGCCAGCTCACCACAGGACTTTCCGGAGCCCTACACCTTC. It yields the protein CASSPQDFPEPYTF.

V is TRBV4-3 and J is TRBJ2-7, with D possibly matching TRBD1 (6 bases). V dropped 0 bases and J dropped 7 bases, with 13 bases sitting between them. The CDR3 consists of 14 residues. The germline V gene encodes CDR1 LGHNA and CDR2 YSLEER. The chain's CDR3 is CASSQDLWGLEQYF. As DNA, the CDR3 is TGCGCCAGCAGCCAAGATCTATGGGGGCTGGAGCAGTACTTC.

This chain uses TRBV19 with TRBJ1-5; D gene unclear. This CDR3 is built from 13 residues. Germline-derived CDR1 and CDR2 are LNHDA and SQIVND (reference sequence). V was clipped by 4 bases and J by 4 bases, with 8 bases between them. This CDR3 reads CASSRTENQPQHF. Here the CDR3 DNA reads TGTGCCAGTAGTAGAACAGAGAATCAGCCCCAGCATTTT.

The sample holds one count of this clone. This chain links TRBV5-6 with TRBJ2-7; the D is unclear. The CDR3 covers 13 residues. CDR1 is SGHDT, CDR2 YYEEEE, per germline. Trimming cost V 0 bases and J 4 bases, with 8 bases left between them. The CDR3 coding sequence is TGTGCCAGCAGCTTGGGGCAGAATTACGAGCAGTACTTC. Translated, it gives CASSLGQNYEQYF.

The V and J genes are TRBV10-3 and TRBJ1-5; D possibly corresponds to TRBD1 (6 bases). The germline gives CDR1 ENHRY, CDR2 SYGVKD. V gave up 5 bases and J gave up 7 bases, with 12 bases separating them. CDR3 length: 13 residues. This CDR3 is CAISLGAGQPQHF. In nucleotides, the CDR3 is TGTGCCATCAGTCTGGGGGCTGGGCAGCCCCAGCATTTT.